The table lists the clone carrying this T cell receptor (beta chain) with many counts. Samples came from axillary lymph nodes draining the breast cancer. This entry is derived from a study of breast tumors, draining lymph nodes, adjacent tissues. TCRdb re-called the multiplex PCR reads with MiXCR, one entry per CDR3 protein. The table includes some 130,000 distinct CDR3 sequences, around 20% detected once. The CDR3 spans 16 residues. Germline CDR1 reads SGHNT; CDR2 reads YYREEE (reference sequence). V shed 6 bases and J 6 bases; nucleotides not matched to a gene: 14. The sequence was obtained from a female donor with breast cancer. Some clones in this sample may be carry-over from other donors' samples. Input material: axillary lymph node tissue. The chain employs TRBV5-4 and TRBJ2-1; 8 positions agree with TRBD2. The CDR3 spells CASTRGRSGSINEQFF. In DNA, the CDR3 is TGTGCCAGCACCCGGGGTCGCAGCGGGAGTATCAATGAGCAGTTCTTC.